This record covers a single TCR beta chain. Its cognate antigen is unknown. The record originates from a study of graft-versus-host responses after intestinal transplantation. Overall study: Multivisceral, liver-intestinal, or isolated intestinal transplants were received by the recipients. Anti-thymocyte globulin induction, then tacrolimus and steroids for about three years, went to all recipients. Points from the study as a whole: Peak levels of circulating GvH clones tracked with early post-transplant HvG declines. Detected in recipient marrow were GvH clones, some of which were first observed in ileum or blood.

The table came from immunoSEQ multiplex PCR; TCRdb's copy has only in-frame clones and leaves some out. The sample includes about 70,000 clones, 84% of them seen just once. There are 15 residues in the CDR3. V dropped 4 bases and J dropped 3 bases, with 13 bases sitting between them. Germline CDR1 is MGHDK and CDR2 is SYGVNS. The receptor comes from a human donor who was the organ donor for an intestinal transplant. The sample here was unstimulated CD4+ T cells sorted from spleen or lymph node cells, taken before transplant. The rearrangement joins TRBV25-1 to TRBJ1-5; tentative D call: TRBD1 (5 bases). The CDR3 nucleotides read TGTGCCAGCAGTGCGGGGGGGGTATTCAATCAGCCCCAGCATTTT. Protein product: CASSAGGVFNQPQHF. The full variable domain, with the rest looked up from reference TRBV25-1 and TRBJ1-5, is EADIYQTPRYLVIGTGKKITLECSQTMGHDKMYWYQQDPGMELHLIHYSYGVNSTEKGDLSSESTVSRIRTEHFPLTLESARPSHTSQYLCASSAGGVFNQPQHFGDGTRLSIL.